This section outlines one TCR beta chain sequence together with its context. Its matching antigen is unknown. The data were taken from a study of shared clonotypes between healthy human individuals. Study-level findings and limits: In general, naive subsets displayed greater estimated richness than memory subsets did.

CDR1 is SGHTA and CDR2 is FQGNSA in the germline V gene. Trimming took off 5 bases at V and 3 bases at J, with 14 bases between the two ends. This CDR3 spans 14 amino acids. Here immunoSEQ multiplex PCR was the method, and the copy in TCRdb shows in-frame clones only, minus some. The sample contains about 2.3 million clones, around 90% of which appear only once. Each of the donors was a healthy adult who was HIV-negative and had not had a recent acute infection or vaccination. From CD4+ cells came CD45RA+ naive and CD45RA-negative memory subsets. The origin of this receptor is a man aged 18 to 30 in good health. Some clones in this sample may be carry-over from other donors' samples. The sequenced material came from naive CD4+ T cells from PBMCs. Sample subset: CD45RA+ positively selected. The chain carries TRBV7-2 and TRBJ2-7; TRBD1 is a possible D gene (6 bases). DNA of the CDR3: TGTGCCAGCAGCCCCTGGGACACCGTCTACGAGCAGTACTTC. Its translation is CASSPWDTVYEQYF.